This T cell receptor beta chain was recovered during a study of identical twins. With regard to this clonotype: Its antigen is undetermined. One end of the junction fails to match germline, which may point to a read error.

TCRdb itself ran the 5' RACE reads through MiXCR, one entry per CDR3 protein. In the table there are 310,000 or so distinct CDR3 sequences, under 9% of which are singletons. Regarding the study as a whole: Researchers caution that invariant MAIT and iNKT cells could partly confound zero-insertion analyses.

This CDR3 has 13 residues. Looked up from germline, CDR1 is DFQATT and CDR2 is SNEGSKA (reference sequence). The same data also went into a second study, on yellow fever vaccine responses in identical twins.

Source material: memory (CD45RO+) T cells sorted from blood. The chain is built from TRBV20-1 and TRBJ1-2; 8 positions match TRBD1. The origin of this receptor is a woman between 18 and 29 years old in good health. CDR3 amino acids: CSADRGRGYGYAF. The DNA of the CDR3 is TGCAGTGCCGACAGGGGCAGAGGCTATGGCTACGCCTTC.